Listed below are T cell receptor beta chains from one sample, sequenced in a study of blood T cell repertoires in COVID-19. Assay used: immunoSEQ multiplex PCR; TCRdb lists only in-frame clones, some missing. Of some 200,000 clones listed, more than 75% are singletons. The source material was peripheral blood. The receptor set was obtained from a woman aged 70-85 years with COVID-19, enrolled during active disease. Both conserved end residues are trimmed from each CDR3.

j_gene,v_gene,CDR3aa
TRBJ1-2,TRBV7-2,ASSRDRGVNYGYT
TRBJ2-1,TRBV5-1,ASSPDLQVYLMNEQF
TRBJ1-1,TRBV7-2,ASSFQGGGTEAF
TRBJ1-1,TRBV10-3,AIMTGTGDTEAF
TRBJ1-1,TRBV12-3/TRBV12-4,ASGSTGDEAF
TRBJ2-1,TRBV7-3,ASSPGTIEQF
TRBJ1-1,TRBV11-1,ASSHGQGQVTEAF
TRBJ1-1,TRBV19,ASKAERMNTEAF
TRBJ2-6,TRBV19,ASSTPTGGAAGANVLT
TRBJ2-7,TRBV4-2,ASSPIISGTSGTYEQY
TRBJ2-7,TRBV27,ASSLLAGGLYEQY
TRBJ1-5,TRBV19,ASSIDTGYSNQPQH
TRBJ2-7,TRBV20-1,SANSPYEQY
TRBJ1-2,TRBV19,ASSIDWTSLGYT
TRBJ2-3,TRBV7-9,ASRMTGAYTDTQY
TRBJ2-2,TRBV18,ASSPMIREYGELF
TRBJ1-2,TRBV10-3,AISESLRGYT
TRBJ2-3,TRBV10-3,AISGTGFDTQY
TRBJ2-5,TRBV9,ASSVGLAAQETQY
TRBJ2-1,TRBV12-5,ASGLSSGGEYNEQF
TRBJ2-6,TRBV29-1,SVEGDRGPGANVLT
TRBJ2-2,TRBV6-2/TRBV6-3,ASSYSRDWNTGELF
TRBJ2-1,TRBV19,ASSPTSGSLEQF
TRBJ2-5,TRBV12-3/TRBV12-4,ASSRGQGKTQY